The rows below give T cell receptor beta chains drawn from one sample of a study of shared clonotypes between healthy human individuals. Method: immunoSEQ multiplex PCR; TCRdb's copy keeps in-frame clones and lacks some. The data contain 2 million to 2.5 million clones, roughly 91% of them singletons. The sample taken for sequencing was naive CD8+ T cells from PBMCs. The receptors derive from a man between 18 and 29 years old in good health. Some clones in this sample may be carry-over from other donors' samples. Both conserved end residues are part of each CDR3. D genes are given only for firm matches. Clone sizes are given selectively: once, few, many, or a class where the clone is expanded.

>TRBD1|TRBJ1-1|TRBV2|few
CASRKGATEAFF
TGTGCCAGCAGGAAGGGGGCCACTGAAGCTTTCTTT
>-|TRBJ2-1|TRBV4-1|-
CASSHSRIEQFF
TGCGCCAGCAGCCACTCGCGCATTGAGCAGTTCTTC
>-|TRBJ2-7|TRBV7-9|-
CASSNRPYEQYF
TGTGCCAGCAGCAACAGACCCTACGAGCAGTACTTC
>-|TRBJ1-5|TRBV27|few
CASSFLSSNQPQHF
TGTGCCAGCAGTTTTCTCAGTAGCAATCAGCCCCAGCATTTT
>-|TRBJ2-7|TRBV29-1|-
CSVRGAGAPLYEQYF
TGCAGCGTTCGGGGGGCAGGGGCCCCCCTATACGAGCAGTACTTC
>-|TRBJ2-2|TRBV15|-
CATSKYQGLNTGELFF
TGTGCCACCAGCAAATACCAGGGTTTGAACACCGGGGAGCTGTTTTTT
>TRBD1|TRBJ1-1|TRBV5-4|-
CASSLGGTGFEAFF
TGTGCCAGCAGCTTGGGGGGGACAGGGTTTGAAGCTTTCTTT
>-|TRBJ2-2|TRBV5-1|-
CASSLAQGGAGELFF
TGCGCCAGCAGCTTGGCCCAGGGGGGAGCCGGGGAGCTGTTTTTT
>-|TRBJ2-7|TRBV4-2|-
CASSQAIGGTYEQYF
TGTGCCAGCAGCCAAGCCATCGGGGGAACCTACGAGCAGTACTTC
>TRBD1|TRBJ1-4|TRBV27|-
CASSLSRQGDEKLFF
TGTGCCAGCAGTTTATCGAGGCAGGGGGATGAAAAACTGTTTTTT
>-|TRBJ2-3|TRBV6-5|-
CASGTDTQYF
TGTGCCAGCGGCACAGATACGCAGTATTTT
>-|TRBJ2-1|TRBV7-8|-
CASSLLGLVYNEQFF
TGTGCCAGCAGCTTATTGGGTCTAGTCTACAATGAGCAGTTCTTC
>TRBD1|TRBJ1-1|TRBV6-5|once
CASRDRVPGTEAFF
TGTGCCAGCAGGGACAGGGTGCCGGGCACTGAAGCTTTCTTT
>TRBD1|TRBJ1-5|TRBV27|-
CASSLSAGGFNQPQHF
TGTGCCAGCAGTTTATCTGCAGGGGGGTTCAATCAGCCCCAGCATTTT